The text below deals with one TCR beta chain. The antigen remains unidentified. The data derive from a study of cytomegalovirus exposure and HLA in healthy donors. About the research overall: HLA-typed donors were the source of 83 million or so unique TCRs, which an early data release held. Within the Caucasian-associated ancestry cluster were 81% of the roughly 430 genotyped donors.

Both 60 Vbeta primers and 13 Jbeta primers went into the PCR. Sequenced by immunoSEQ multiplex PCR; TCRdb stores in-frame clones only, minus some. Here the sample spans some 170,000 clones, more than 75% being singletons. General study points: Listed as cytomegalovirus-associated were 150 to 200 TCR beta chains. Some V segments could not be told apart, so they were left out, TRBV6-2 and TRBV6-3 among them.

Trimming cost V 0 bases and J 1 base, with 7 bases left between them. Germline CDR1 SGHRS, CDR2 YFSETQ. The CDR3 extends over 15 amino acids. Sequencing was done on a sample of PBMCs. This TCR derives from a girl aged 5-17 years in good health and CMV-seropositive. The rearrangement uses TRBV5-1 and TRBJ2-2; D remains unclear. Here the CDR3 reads CASSLDSQNTGELFF. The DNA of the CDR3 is TGCGCCAGCAGCTTGGACAGCCAGAACACCGGGGAGCTGTTTTTT.